This passage covers 2 T cell receptor beta chains from one sample sequenced in a study of shared clonotypes between healthy human individuals. Generated by immunoSEQ multiplex PCR, the TCRdb table keeps only in-frame clones and is missing some. In the table there are a few million clones, roughly 90% of which are singletons. Sequenced material: naive CD4+ T cells from PBMCs. Stated subset: CD45RA+ positively selected. Receptors originate from a man aged 18 to 30 in good health. Some clones in this sample may be carry-over from other donors' samples.

The chain employs TRBV29-1 and TRBJ2-7, with 8 bases aligning to TRBD1. Trimming took 5 bases from V and 5 from J; bases not matched to a gene: 5. Germline CDR1 and CDR2: SQVTM and ANQGSEA. This CDR3 has 12 amino acids. The CDR3 loop reads CSVTGQGDEQYF. The CDR3 coding sequence is TGCAGCGTTACCGGACAGGGCGACGAGCAGTACTTC.

J is TRBJ2-1 and V is TRBV11-3; the match to TRBD2 covers 9 bases. The junction had 9 bases not matched to a gene; V was cut back by 5 bases and J by 7 bases. The CDR3 has 15 residues. Germline values: CDR1 SGHNT, CDR2 YENEEA. The CDR3 DNA sequence: TGTGCCAGCAGCCCTAATAGCGGGAGTTTGAATGAGCAGTTCTTC. It translates to CASSPNSGSLNEQFF.